This T cell receptor (beta chain) was retrieved from a study of blood T cell repertoires in COVID-19. Data came from immunoSEQ multiplex PCR; TCRdb stores just in-frame clones and leaves some out. The table records more than 110,000 clones, roughly 81% of them present only once. Germline V CDR1 and CDR2: MNHEY, SVGAGI. The CDR3 is 14 amino acids. V was shortened by 7 bases and J by 5 bases, with 18 bases between the two germline ends. The sequence derives from a woman in her 50s with active or convalescent COVID-19. This sequence joins TRBV6-5 and TRBJ2-7, with D tentatively TRBD2 (6 bases). Sequencing was carried out using peripheral blood. The CDR3 DNA sequence: TGTGCCAGCAAGCTGGCGGGGAGAGCGGACGAGCAGTACTTC. This codes for CASKLAGRADEQYF.